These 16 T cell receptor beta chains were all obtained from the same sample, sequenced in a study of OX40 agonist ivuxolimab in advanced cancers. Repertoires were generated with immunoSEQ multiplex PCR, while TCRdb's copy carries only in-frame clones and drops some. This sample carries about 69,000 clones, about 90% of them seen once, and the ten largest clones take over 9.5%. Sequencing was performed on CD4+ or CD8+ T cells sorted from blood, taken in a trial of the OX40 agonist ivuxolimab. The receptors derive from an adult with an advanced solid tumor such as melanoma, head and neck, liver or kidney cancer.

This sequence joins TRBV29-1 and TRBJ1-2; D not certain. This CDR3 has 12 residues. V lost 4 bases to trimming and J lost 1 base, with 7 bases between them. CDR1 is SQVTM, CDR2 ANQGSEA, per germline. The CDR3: CSVGKDNYGYTF. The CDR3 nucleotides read TGCAGCGTTGGGAAGGATAACTATGGCTACACCTTC.

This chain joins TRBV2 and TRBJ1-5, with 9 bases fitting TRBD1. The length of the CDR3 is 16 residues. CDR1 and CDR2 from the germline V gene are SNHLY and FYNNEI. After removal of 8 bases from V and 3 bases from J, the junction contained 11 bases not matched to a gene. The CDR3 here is CASRDREIIYNQPQHF. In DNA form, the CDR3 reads TGTGCCAGCCGGGACAGGGAAATTATTTACAATCAGCCCCAGCATTTT.

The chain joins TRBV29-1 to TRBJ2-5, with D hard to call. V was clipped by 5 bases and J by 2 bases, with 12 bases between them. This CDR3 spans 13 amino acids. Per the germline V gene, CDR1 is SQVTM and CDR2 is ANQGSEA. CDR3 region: CSVLTGRQETQYF. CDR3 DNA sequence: TGCAGCGTTCTTACCGGGCGTCAAGAGACCCAGTACTTC.

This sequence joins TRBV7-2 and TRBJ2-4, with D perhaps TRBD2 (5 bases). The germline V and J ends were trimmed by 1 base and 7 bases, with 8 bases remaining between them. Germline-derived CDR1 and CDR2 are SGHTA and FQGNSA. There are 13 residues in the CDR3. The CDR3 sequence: CASSLVSGNIQYF. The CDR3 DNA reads TGTGCCAGCAGCTTAGTATCGGGGAACATTCAGTACTTC.

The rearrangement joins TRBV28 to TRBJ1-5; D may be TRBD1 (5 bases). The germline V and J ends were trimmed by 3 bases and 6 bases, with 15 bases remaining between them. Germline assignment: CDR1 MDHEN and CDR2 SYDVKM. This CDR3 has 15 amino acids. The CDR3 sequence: CASSFRPQGGQPQHF. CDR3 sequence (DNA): TGTGCCAGCAGTTTTAGACCGCAGGGCGGTCAGCCCCAGCATTTT.

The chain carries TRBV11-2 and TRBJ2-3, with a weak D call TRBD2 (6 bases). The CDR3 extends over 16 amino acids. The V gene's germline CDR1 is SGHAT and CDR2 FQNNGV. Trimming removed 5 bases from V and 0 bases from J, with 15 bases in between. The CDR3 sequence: CASSPRDFPSTDTQYF. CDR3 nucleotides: TGTGCCAGCAGCCCACGGGACTTCCCGAGCACAGATACGCAGTATTTT.

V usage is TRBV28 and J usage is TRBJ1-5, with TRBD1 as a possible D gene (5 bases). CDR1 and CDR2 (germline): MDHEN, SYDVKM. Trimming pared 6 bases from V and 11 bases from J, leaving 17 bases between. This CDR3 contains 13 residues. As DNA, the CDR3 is TGTGCCAGCAGCCGACAGTCTATCGTGGCCCAGCATTTT. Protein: CASSRQSIVAQHF.

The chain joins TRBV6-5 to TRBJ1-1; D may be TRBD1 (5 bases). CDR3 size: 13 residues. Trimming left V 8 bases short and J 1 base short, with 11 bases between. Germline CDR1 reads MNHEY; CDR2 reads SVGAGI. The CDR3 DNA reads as TGTGCCAGCGTTGGACACACGAACACTGAAGCTTTCTTT. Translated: CASVGHTNTEAFF.

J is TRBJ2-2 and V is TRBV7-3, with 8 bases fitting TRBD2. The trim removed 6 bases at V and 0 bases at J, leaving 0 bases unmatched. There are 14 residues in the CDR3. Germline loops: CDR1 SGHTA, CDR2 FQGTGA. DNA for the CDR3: TGTGCCAGCAGACTAGCGGCGAACACCGGGGAGCTGTTTTTT. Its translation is CASRLAANTGELFF.

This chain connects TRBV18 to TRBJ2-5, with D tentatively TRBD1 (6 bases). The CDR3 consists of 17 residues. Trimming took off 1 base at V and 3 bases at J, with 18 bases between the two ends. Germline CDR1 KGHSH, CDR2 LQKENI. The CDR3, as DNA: TGTGCCAGCTCACCACGTGGGGTAGCAGGGGTTGAAGAGACCCAGTACTTC. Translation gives CASSPRGVAGVEETQYF.

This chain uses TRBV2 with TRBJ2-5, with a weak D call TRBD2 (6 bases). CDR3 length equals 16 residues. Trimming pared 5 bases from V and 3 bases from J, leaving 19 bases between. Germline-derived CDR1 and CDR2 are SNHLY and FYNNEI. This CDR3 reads CASSPTPGLLKETQYF. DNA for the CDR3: TGTGCCAGCAGTCCTACTCCAGGACTACTCAAAGAGACCCAGTACTTC.

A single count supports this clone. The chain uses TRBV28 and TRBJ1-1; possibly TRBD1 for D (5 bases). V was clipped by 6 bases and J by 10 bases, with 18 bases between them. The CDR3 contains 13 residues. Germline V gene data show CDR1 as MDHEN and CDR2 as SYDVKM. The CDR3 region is CASRLPGAGIAFF. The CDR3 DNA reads TGTGCCAGCAGACTGCCCGGGGCCGGGATAGCTTTCTTT.

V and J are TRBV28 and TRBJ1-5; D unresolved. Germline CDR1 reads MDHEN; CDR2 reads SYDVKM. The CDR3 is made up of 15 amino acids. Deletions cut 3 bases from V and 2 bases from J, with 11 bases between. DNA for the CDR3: TGTGCCAGCAGTTTTGGGTCGGGTGGCAATCAGCCCCAGCATTTT. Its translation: CASSFGSGGNQPQHF.

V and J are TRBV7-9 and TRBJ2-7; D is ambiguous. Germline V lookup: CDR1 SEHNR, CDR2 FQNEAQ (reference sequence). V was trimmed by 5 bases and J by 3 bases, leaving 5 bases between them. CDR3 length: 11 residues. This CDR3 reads CASSPNYEQYF. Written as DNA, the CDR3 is TGTGCCAGCAGCCCCAACTACGAGCAGTACTTC. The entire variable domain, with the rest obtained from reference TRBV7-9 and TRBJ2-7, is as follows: DTGVSQNPRHKITKRGQNVTFRCDPISEHNRLYWYRQTLGQGPEFLTYFQNEAQLEKSRLLSDRFSAERPKGSFSTLEIQRTEQGDSAMYLCASSPNYEQYFGPGTRLTVT.

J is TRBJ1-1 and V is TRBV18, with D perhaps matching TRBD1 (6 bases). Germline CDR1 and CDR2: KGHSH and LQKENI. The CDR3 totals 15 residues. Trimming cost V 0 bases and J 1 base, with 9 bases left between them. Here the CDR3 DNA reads TGTGCCAGCTCACCACCAAGGACAGAGAACACTGAAGCTTTCTTT. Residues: CASSPPRTENTEAFF.

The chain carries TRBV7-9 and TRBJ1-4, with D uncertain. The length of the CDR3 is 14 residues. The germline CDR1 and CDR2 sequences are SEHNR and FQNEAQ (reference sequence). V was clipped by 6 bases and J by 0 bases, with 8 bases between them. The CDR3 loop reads CASSVSATNEKLFF. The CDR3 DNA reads TGTGCCAGCAGTGTCAGTGCAACTAATGAAAAACTGTTTTTT.